The clone carrying this T cell receptor (beta chain) came up many times. This CDR3 is built from 12 residues. V dropped 1 base and J dropped 2 bases, with 4 bases sitting between them. CDR1 is SGHRS and CDR2 is YFSETQ in the germline V gene. The data originate from a study of shared clonotypes between healthy human individuals. PBMC DNA, left unsorted, was sequenced on ten immunoSEQ deep assay plates. The assay was immunoSEQ multiplex PCR, and TCRdb's table has in-frame clones only and misses some. The sample contains more than 400,000 clones, roughly 80% of which appear only once. Each sample came from a Caucasian adult donor living in Nashville, Tennessee.

The sample taken for sequencing was PBMCs. The chain joins TRBV5-1 to TRBJ2-7, with unresolved D. This sequence originates from a woman between 35 and 50 years old in good health. Some clones in this sample may be carry-over from other donors' samples. Here the CDR3 reads CASSLYAYEQYF. The CDR3 nucleotides are TGCGCCAGCAGCTTGTATGCCTACGAGCAGTACTTC.